This T cell receptor (beta chain) was found in a study of blood T cells in healthy people across ages. With a J-beta primer mix and a sample-barcoded 5' primer, a second PCR ran about 7 to 11 cycles. TCRdb re-called the 5' RACE reads with MiXCR, one entry per CDR3 protein. The sample has around 800,000 distinct CDR3 sequences; around half are singletons. This CDR3 has 14 residues. Deletions cut 2 bases from V and 8 bases from J, with 13 bases between. Germline V gives CDR1 SNHLY, CDR2 FYNNEI. This chain links TRBV2 with TRBJ2-1, with TRBD2 as a possible D gene (6 bases). The sample taken for sequencing was blood. The receptor was isolated from a man aged 80 or over in good health. As DNA, the CDR3 is TGTGCCAGCAGTGAAATGGACTATACCTATGAGCAGTTCTTC. Translation: CASSEMDYTYEQFF.